These 17 T cell receptor beta chains were sequenced from one sample in a study of T cell repertoires in cytomegalovirus infection. Their antigens remain unidentified. MiXCR, applied by TCRdb to the reads, yields one record per CDR3 protein. The sample has about 570,000 distinct CDR3 sequences; about 40% are singletons. The sequenced sample was cultured PBMCs, obtained from culture after CMV antigen stimulation. The source is a human donor in good health (CMV status not recorded). Some clones in this sample may be carry-over from other donors' samples.

This clonotype was seen repeatedly, ten times or more. The gene calls are TRBV7-2 and TRBJ1-3, with D unclear. CDR3 length: 16 amino acids. In germline, CDR1 is SGHTA, CDR2 FQGNSA. The ends were cut back, 4 bases at V and 1 base at J, with 14 bases in the middle. CDR3 sequence: CASSSTLTVSGNTIYF. DNA for the CDR3: TGTGCCAGCAGCTCTACCCTGACGGTTTCTGGAAACACCATATATTTT.

This clonotype has more than one count but fewer than ten. The J gene is TRBJ2-1, the V gene TRBV4-1, with TRBD2 matching over 8 bases. Germline CDR1 reads MGHRA; CDR2 reads YSYEKL. V lost 4 bases to trimming and J lost 4 bases; unmatched junction nucleotides: 12. This CDR3 is 17 amino acids long. CDR3 in DNA: TGCGCCAGCAGCCCTCGGGGGGGGGGGGCGGTGTACAATGAGCAGTTCTTC. Amino acids: CASSPRGGGAVYNEQFF.

The table lists this clonotype with a count of one. DNA for the CDR3: TGCGCCAGCAGAGATTCAGATACGCAGTATTTT. It yields the protein CASRDSDTQYF. The rearrangement joins TRBV4-1 to TRBJ2-3; D is undetermined. Trimming removed 6 bases at V and 4 bases at J, with 5 bases between. Looked up from germline, CDR1 is MGHRA and CDR2 is YSYEKL. CDR3 length equals 11 residues.

The chain is built from TRBV7-9 and TRBJ1-6; 9 bases align to TRBD1. The CDR3 totals 14 residues. Trimming took 1 base from V and 9 from J; bases not matched to a gene: 1. Germline V CDR1 and CDR2: SEHNR, FQNEAQ (reference sequence). DNA for the CDR3: TGTGCCAGCAGCTTAGGGGACAGGGTTTCACCCCTCCACTTT. Its translation: CASSLGDRVSPLHF.

This clonotype was observed a handful of times. The chain is built from TRBV6-1 and TRBJ2-1, with TRBD2 identical over 12 bases. Germline-derived CDR1 and CDR2 are MNHNS and SASEGT. The CDR3 covers 16 residues. With V trimmed by 6 bases and J by 7 bases, 10 bases remained unmatched. The CDR3 loop is CASRLAGGLTENEQFF. DNA of the CDR3: TGTGCCAGCAGACTAGCGGGAGGCCTCACGGAGAATGAGCAGTTCTTC.

This chain links TRBV6-8 with TRBJ2-1, with 11 bases that match TRBD1. V dropped 6 bases and J dropped 7; count of bases not matched to a gene: 8. There are 15 residues in the CDR3. CDR1 and CDR2 from the germline V gene are MNHGY and SAAAGT. DNA of the CDR3: TGTGCCAGCAGCCCGAGGACAGGGGGCAGGAATGAGCAGTTCTTC. It codes for CASSPRTGGRNEQFF.

The V call is TRBV29-1, the J call TRBJ2-4; 8 positions match TRBD2. Unmatched junction bases numbered 7, after V lost 7 bases and J lost 5 bases. The CDR3 covers 13 residues. Germline V gene sequence: CDR1 SQVTM, CDR2 ANQGSEA. Here the CDR3 reads CSGLGGAQNIQYF. The CDR3, as DNA: TGCAGCGGGCTCGGGGGGGCCCAAAACATTCAGTACTTC.

The gene calls are TRBV6-6 and TRBJ2-7, with D tentatively TRBD2 (6 bases). Germline assignment: CDR1 MNHNY and CDR2 SVGAGI (reference sequence). This CDR3 has 12 amino acids. The V gene lost 8 bases and the J gene lost 5 bases, with 13 bases spanning the gap. This chain's CDR3 is CASGGILHEQYF. DNA for the CDR3: TGTGCCAGCGGGGGGATATTACACGAGCAGTACTTC.

This chain uses TRBV5-6 with TRBJ1-4, with 10 bases matching TRBD1. This CDR3 has 15 residues. Germline values: CDR1 SGHDT, CDR2 YYEEEE. The ends lost 3 bases at V and 8 bases at J; junction bases unmatched: 7. CDR3 sequence (DNA): TGTGCCAGCAGCTACCGACAGGGGGCACGGGAAAAACTGTTTTTT. It is translated as CASSYRQGAREKLFF.

This clonotype has only a few counts. The chain recombines TRBV12-3 or TRBV12-4 with TRBJ2-1; D ambiguous. Trimming pared 5 bases from V and 4 bases from J, leaving 12 bases between. The length of the CDR3 is 14 residues. CDR3 loop: CASSDHLVYNEQFF. In DNA form, the CDR3 reads TGTGCCAGCAGTGATCACTTAGTTTACAATGAGCAGTTCTTC.

Only one count was recorded for this clonotype. V usage is TRBV20-1 and J usage is TRBJ1-3; D call uncertain. Trimming took 2 bases from V and 3 from J, leaving 8 bases between them. The germline CDR1 and CDR2 sequences are DFQATT and SNEGSKA (reference sequence). The CDR3 length is 13 residues. The chain's CDR3 is CSARKPSGNTIYF. CDR3 sequence (DNA): TGCAGTGCTAGAAAGCCGAGTGGAAACACCATATATTTT.

The sample holds a few counts of this clonotype. The chain employs TRBV6-1 and TRBJ2-5, with D tentatively TRBD1 (5 bases). Germline CDR1 reads MNHNS; CDR2 reads SASEGT. The ends were cut back, 5 bases at V and 0 bases at J, with 10 bases in the middle. The CDR3 is 14 residues long. DNA of the CDR3: TGTGCCAGCAGTAAGGACATGTACCAAGAGACCCAGTACTTC. Amino acid sequence: CASSKDMYQETQYF.

J is TRBJ2-7 and V is TRBV19; D gene uncertain. This CDR3 has 15 residues. Trimming shortened V by 4 bases and J by 4 bases, and 17 bases separated the two germline ends. Per germline, CDR1 LNHDA and CDR2 SQIVND (reference sequence). The CDR3 loop is CASSTAAGRAYEQYF. The CDR3 DNA is TGTGCCAGTAGTACCGCCGCCGGAAGAGCATACGAGCAGTACTTC. Full variable domain (outside the CDR3, taken from reference TRBV19 and TRBJ2-7): DGGITQSPKYLFRKEGQNVTLSCEQNLNHDAMYWYRQDPGQGLRLIYYSQIVNDFQKGDIAEGYSVSREKKESFPLTVTSAQKNPTAFYLCASSTAAGRAYEQYFGPGTRLTVT.

The chain uses TRBV5-6 and TRBJ2-1; no reliable D call. This CDR3 has 13 residues. The germline gives CDR1 SGHDT, CDR2 YYEEEE. V was pared by 4 bases and J by 6 bases, with 11 bases between. This CDR3 reads CASSVVVANEQFF. The CDR3 coding sequence is TGTGCCAGCAGCGTGGTTGTTGCCAATGAGCAGTTCTTC.

The V gene is TRBV14, the J gene TRBJ2-3, with a possible D match to TRBD1 (6 bases). CDR3 length: 14 amino acids. V was pared by 6 bases and J by 2 bases, with 12 bases between. Germline-derived CDR1 and CDR2 are SGHDN and FVKESK. CDR3 sequence: CASRHRENTDTQYF. The CDR3 DNA is TGTGCCAGCAGGCACAGGGAAAACACAGATACGCAGTATTTT.

This clonotype turned up a few times. V gene TRBV14 combines with J gene TRBJ2-3; 12 nucleotides line up with TRBD1. V gave up 3 bases and J gave up 0 bases; unmatched junction bases: 4. The CDR3 totals 17 residues. Per the germline V gene, CDR1 is SGHDN and CDR2 is FVKESK. CDR3 nucleotides: TGTGCCAGCAGCCAGCGGGACAGGGGGCTGAGCACAGATACGCAGTATTTT. Protein product: CASSQRDRGLSTDTQYF.

The V and J genes are TRBV6-2 or TRBV6-3 and TRBJ2-3; the D gene is possibly TRBD2 (6 bases). The germline V and J ends were trimmed by 8 bases and 5 bases, with 17 bases remaining between them. Germline V gives CDR1 MNHEY, CDR2 SVGEGT. The CDR3 has 14 amino acids. For the CDR3, the DNA is TGTGCCAGCCGGAACCGGGACTCACGAGATACGCAGTATTTT. The encoded protein is CASRNRDSRDTQYF.